These T cell receptor beta chains were read from a single sample in a study of blood T cell repertoires in COVID-19. Profiling relied on immunoSEQ multiplex PCR, and the TCRdb table lists in-frame clones only, not all of them. The sample records some 130,000 clones, about 86% being singletons. Material for sequencing was PBMCs or T cells enriched from blood (not recorded which). These receptors were collected from a woman between 50 and 59 years old who had recovered from COVID-19. Both conserved end residues are part of each CDR3. D genes are given only for firm matches. Part of the rows lack a size; the others show once, few, many or a class for expanded clones.

v_call: TRBV7-8; clone_size: -; d_call: TRBD1; j_call: TRBJ1-2; cdr3_aa: CASSRRQGEYGYTF; cdr3_nt: TGTGCCAGCAGCAGACGACAGGGTGAATATGGCTACACCTTC
v_call: TRBV5-8; clone_size: few; d_call: TRBD1; j_call: TRBJ1-5; cdr3_aa: CASSHGQGYQPQHF; cdr3_nt: TGTGCCAGCAGTCACGGACAGGGCTATCAGCCCCAGCATTTT
v_call: TRBV10-2; clone_size: few; d_call: TRBD1; j_call: TRBJ1-6; cdr3_aa: CASSDEGGRNSPLHF; cdr3_nt: TGCGCCAGCAGTGACGAAGGGGGCAGAAATTCACCCCTCCACTTT
v_call: TRBV6-5; clone_size: -; d_call: -; j_call: TRBJ2-3; cdr3_aa: CASSYRTPGLDTQYF; cdr3_nt: TGTGCCAGCAGTTACCGGACCCCGGGGTTGGATACGCAGTATTTT
v_call: TRBV7-6; clone_size: -; d_call: TRBD2; j_call: TRBJ2-5; cdr3_aa: CASSLPLLAGGQETQYF; cdr3_nt: TGTGCCAGCAGCCTCCCTCTTTTAGCGGGGGGACAAGAGACCCAGTACTTC
v_call: TRBV6-5; clone_size: -; d_call: TRBD2; j_call: TRBJ2-7; cdr3_aa: CASSSVPAGEQYF; cdr3_nt: TGTGCCAGCAGTTCGGTCCCAGCGGGGGAGCAGTACTTC
v_call: TRBV12-5; clone_size: -; d_call: TRBD2; j_call: TRBJ2-2; cdr3_aa: CASGLNLRGVGELFF; cdr3_nt: TGTGCTAGTGGTTTGAATTTGCGGGGGGTCGGGGAGCTGTTTTTT
v_call: TRBV29-1; clone_size: -; d_call: -; j_call: TRBJ1-5; cdr3_aa: CSAGGGFNQPQHF; cdr3_nt: TGCAGCGCTGGAGGCGGATTCAATCAGCCCCAGCATTTT
v_call: TRBV5-1; clone_size: -; d_call: TRBD1; j_call: TRBJ2-5; cdr3_aa: CASSPNVGQGRETQYF; cdr3_nt: TGCGCCAGCAGCCCCAATGTAGGACAGGGCCGGGAGACCCAGTACTTC
v_call: TRBV6-5; clone_size: -; d_call: -; j_call: TRBJ1-2; cdr3_aa: CASTTGDYGYTF; cdr3_nt: TGTGCCAGCACTACGGGAGACTATGGCTACACCTTC
v_call: TRBV27; clone_size: -; d_call: -; j_call: TRBJ1-4; cdr3_aa: CASSPQISTNEKLFF; cdr3_nt: TGTGCCAGCAGTCCCCAGATATCAACTAATGAAAAACTGTTTTTT
v_call: TRBV5-5; clone_size: -; d_call: -; j_call: TRBJ1-2; cdr3_aa: CASSPWTEAYGYTF; cdr3_nt: TGTGCCAGCAGCCCCTGGACTGAGGCCTATGGCTACACCTTC
v_call: TRBV7-2; clone_size: few; d_call: -; j_call: TRBJ1-5; cdr3_aa: CASSLVGGGNQPQHF; cdr3_nt: TGTGCCAGCAGCTTAGTCGGGGGGGGCAATCAGCCCCAGCATTTT
v_call: TRBV5-4; clone_size: few; d_call: -; j_call: TRBJ2-2; cdr3_aa: CASSPSTGELFF; cdr3_nt: TGTGCCAGCAGCCCTAGTACCGGGGAGCTGTTTTTT
v_call: TRBV30; clone_size: once; d_call: -; j_call: TRBJ2-5; cdr3_aa: CAWSVRNRETQYF; cdr3_nt: TGTGCCTGGAGTGTAAGAAATCGGGAGACCCAGTACTTC
v_call: TRBV7-2; clone_size: once; d_call: -; j_call: TRBJ1-1; cdr3_aa: CASSLGLAGNRPNTEAFF; cdr3_nt: TGTGCCAGCAGCTTAGGTTTGGCGGGGAACAGGCCGAACACTGAAGCTTTCTTT
v_call: TRBV7-9; clone_size: once; d_call: -; j_call: TRBJ2-3; cdr3_aa: CASSLYLGLSTDTQYF; cdr3_nt: TGTGCCAGCAGCTTATACTTGGGACTGAGCACAGATACGCAGTATTTT
v_call: TRBV12-3/TRBV12-4; clone_size: -; d_call: -; j_call: TRBJ2-7; cdr3_aa: CASSLTLSYEQYF; cdr3_nt: TGTGCCAGCAGCCTGACACTCTCCTACGAGCAGTACTTC
v_call: TRBV21-1; clone_size: -; d_call: -; j_call: TRBJ1-2; cdr3_aa: CASSKASGGTVYGYTF; cdr3_nt: TGTGCCAGCAGCAAAGCATCGGGGGGAACAGTCTATGGCTACACCTTC
v_call: TRBV29-1; clone_size: -; d_call: TRBD1; j_call: TRBJ1-1; cdr3_aa: CSVVLPRTGTFGTEAFF; cdr3_nt: TGCAGCGTTGTCCTTCCCCGGACAGGAACTTTCGGCACTGAAGCTTTCTTT
v_call: TRBV18; clone_size: once; d_call: -; j_call: TRBJ1-4; cdr3_aa: CASSPTGGNEKLFF; cdr3_nt: TGTGCCAGCTCACCAACCGGAGGGAATGAAAAACTGTTTTTT
v_call: TRBV4-3; clone_size: -; d_call: -; j_call: TRBJ2-1; cdr3_aa: CASSQDASNNEQFF; cdr3_nt: TGCGCCAGCAGCCAAGATGCGAGTAACAATGAGCAGTTCTTC
v_call: TRBV7-6; clone_size: -; d_call: -; j_call: TRBJ1-6; cdr3_aa: CASSAQEGSNSPLHF; cdr3_nt: TGTGCCAGCAGCGCGCAGGAGGGCTCTAATTCACCCCTCCACTTT
v_call: TRBV12-3/TRBV12-4; clone_size: -; d_call: -; j_call: TRBJ1-4; cdr3_aa: CASSLSHYEKLFF; cdr3_nt: TGTGCCAGCAGTTTGAGTCACTATGAAAAACTGTTTTTT
v_call: TRBV19; clone_size: -; d_call: TRBD1; j_call: TRBJ2-7; cdr3_aa: CASSIEGPQGEPYEQYF; cdr3_nt: TGTGCCAGTAGTATAGAGGGCCCACAGGGGGAACCCTACGAGCAGTACTTC
v_call: TRBV2; clone_size: -; d_call: TRBD1; j_call: TRBJ1-6; cdr3_aa: CASSKPTGATTPLHF; cdr3_nt: TGTGCCAGCAGTAAACCTACAGGGGCAACAACACCCCTCCACTTT
v_call: TRBV5-8; clone_size: -; d_call: -; j_call: TRBJ1-1; cdr3_aa: CASSAHRGVNTEAFF; cdr3_nt: TGTGCCAGCAGCGCGCACCGAGGAGTGAACACTGAAGCTTTCTTT
v_call: TRBV11-2; clone_size: -; d_call: TRBD2; j_call: TRBJ2-1; cdr3_aa: CASSPRGRGGLVEQFF; cdr3_nt: TGTGCCAGCAGCCCAAGGGGCCGGGGGGGCCTAGTTGAGCAGTTCTTC
v_call: TRBV12-3/TRBV12-4; clone_size: -; d_call: -; j_call: TRBJ2-7; cdr3_aa: CASSLTLSYEQYF; cdr3_nt: TGTGCCAGCAGTTTGACACTTTCCTACGAGCAGTACTTC
v_call: TRBV4-3; clone_size: -; d_call: TRBD1; j_call: TRBJ1-1; cdr3_aa: CASSQDRSAGGSEAFF; cdr3_nt: TGCGCCAGCAGCCAAGATCGATCGGCAGGGGGCTCTGAAGCTTTCTTT
v_call: TRBV10-3; clone_size: -; d_call: TRBD1; j_call: TRBJ2-7; cdr3_aa: CAITPDRENYEQYF; cdr3_nt: TGTGCCATCACCCCGGACAGGGAGAATTACGAGCAGTACTTC
v_call: TRBV7-4; clone_size: -; d_call: -; j_call: TRBJ2-1; cdr3_aa: CASSRLNPPNVEQFF; cdr3_nt: TGTGCCAGCAGCCGACTAAACCCCCCCAACGTTGAGCAGTTCTTC
v_call: TRBV6-5; clone_size: once; d_call: TRBD1; j_call: TRBJ1-1; cdr3_aa: CASRGDRMNTEAFF; cdr3_nt: TGTGCCAGCAGGGGGGACAGAATGAACACTGAAGCTTTCTTT
v_call: TRBV5-6; clone_size: -; d_call: -; j_call: TRBJ1-6; cdr3_aa: CASSSQQGSSPLHF; cdr3_nt: TGTGCCAGCAGCTCCCAACAGGGAAGTTCACCCCTCCACTTT
v_call: TRBV11-2; clone_size: -; d_call: TRBD1; j_call: TRBJ1-1; cdr3_aa: CASSIPPDRGTEAFF; cdr3_nt: TGTGCCAGCAGCATACCCCCGGACAGGGGGACTGAAGCTTTCTTT
v_call: TRBV5-4; clone_size: -; d_call: -; j_call: TRBJ2-3; cdr3_aa: CASSLPGPAGDTQYF; cdr3_nt: TGTGCCAGCAGCCTCCCGGGCCCTGCGGGAGATACGCAGTATTTT
v_call: TRBV20-1; clone_size: -; d_call: -; j_call: TRBJ2-5; cdr3_aa: CSALRGETQYF; cdr3_nt: TGCAGTGCCCTAAGGGGGGAGACCCAGTACTTC
v_call: TRBV5-1; clone_size: -; d_call: TRBD1; j_call: TRBJ1-1; cdr3_aa: CASSTPKDRGLDTEAFF; cdr3_nt: TGCGCCAGCAGCACCCCCAAGGACAGGGGCTTGGACACTGAAGCTTTCTTT
v_call: TRBV5-6; clone_size: -; d_call: -; j_call: TRBJ1-4; cdr3_aa: CASSSSASVELFF; cdr3_nt: TGTGCCAGCAGCTCATCAGCGTCGGTGGAACTGTTTTTT
v_call: TRBV4-1; clone_size: -; d_call: TRBD2; j_call: TRBJ2-7; cdr3_aa: CASSPLAGGLSYEQYF; cdr3_nt: TGCGCCAGCAGCCCCCTGGCGGGGGGACTCTCCTACGAGCAGTACTTC
v_call: TRBV5-1; clone_size: -; d_call: -; j_call: TRBJ1-2; cdr3_aa: CASSLAEGANHYGYTF; cdr3_nt: TGCGCCAGCAGCTTGGCCGAAGGGGCAAATCACTATGGCTACACCTTC
v_call: TRBV12-3/TRBV12-4; clone_size: -; d_call: -; j_call: TRBJ2-1; cdr3_aa: CASSLGLPGEQFF; cdr3_nt: TGTGCCAGCAGTTTAGGACTCCCGGGGGAGCAGTTCTTC
v_call: TRBV18; clone_size: -; d_call: -; j_call: TRBJ2-7; cdr3_aa: CASSPSRGTDYEQYF; cdr3_nt: TGTGCCAGCTCACCAAGCCGGGGAACAGACTATGAGCAGTACTTC
v_call: TRBV15; clone_size: -; d_call: -; j_call: TRBJ1-5; cdr3_aa: CATSILDRWDSNQPQHF; cdr3_nt: TGTGCCACCAGCATACTCGACAGGTGGGATAGCAATCAGCCCCAGCATTTT
v_call: TRBV6-6; clone_size: -; d_call: TRBD1; j_call: TRBJ1-1; cdr3_aa: CASARDSQNTEAFF; cdr3_nt: TGTGCCAGCGCTAGGGACAGTCAGAACACTGAAGCTTTCTTT
v_call: TRBV7-3; clone_size: once; d_call: -; j_call: TRBJ1-2; cdr3_aa: CASSFPQGNYGYTF; cdr3_nt: TGTGCCAGCAGCTTTCCTCAGGGGAACTATGGCTACACCTTC
v_call: TRBV5-1; clone_size: once; d_call: -; j_call: TRBJ2-1; cdr3_aa: CASRLAGNYDNEQFF; cdr3_nt: TGCGCCAGCAGACTTGCGGGGAATTACGACAATGAGCAGTTCTTC
v_call: TRBV7-2; clone_size: -; d_call: -; j_call: TRBJ1-1; cdr3_aa: CASSSQGNTEAFF; cdr3_nt: TGTGCCAGCAGCTCACAGGGGAACACTGAAGCTTTCTTT
v_call: TRBV6-2/TRBV6-3; clone_size: -; d_call: TRBD2; j_call: TRBJ2-1; cdr3_aa: CASSQQGLAGGQQFF; cdr3_nt: TGTGCCAGCAGTCAGCAGGGACTAGCGGGGGGGCAGCAGTTCTTC
v_call: TRBV10-1; clone_size: -; d_call: TRBD1; j_call: TRBJ2-2; cdr3_aa: CASSQQGATGELFF; cdr3_nt: TGCGCCAGCAGTCAACAGGGGGCGACCGGGGAGCTGTTTTTT